This T cell receptor beta chain was found in a study of cytomegalovirus exposure and HLA in healthy donors (dated by TCRdb to 2016 to 2017). About the study as a whole: In an earlier analysis of some 610 of the donors, around 300 Gb of sequence data and 90 million to 130 million unique TCR beta sequences from about 180 million T cells were reported. An early release that covered roughly 600 HLA-typed donors contained around 300 gigabases of sequencing data and roughly 84 million unique TCR sequences. Of the roughly 420 genotyped donors, 80% to 90% were placed in the genetic ancestry cluster associated with self-reported Caucasian donors. The study aimed to test whether signatures of past pathogen exposure could be identified by cataloging public T cell receptors. Using immunosequencing, the study profiled T cell repertoires from 666 subjects and related those repertoires to cytomegalovirus serostatus. In addition to the first cohort of approximately 670 subjects, a separate validation cohort of 120 different subjects was used. High-throughput TCR immunosequencing, statistical association of individual TCRs with disease status, and machine learning were combined to predict cytomegalovirus infection status. A later analysis re-analyzed previously published TCR beta repertoires from roughly 630 donors and added high-resolution HLA genotyping to study TCR occurrence patterns. Rather than drawing on any new phenotypic data, the later analysis identified candidate immune exposures from TCR beta sequences and the way those sequences occurred across donors. To decide whether each TCR beta V gene segment behaved as functional or pseudogenic, an earlier analysis of fewer than 750 of the donors relied on high-throughput TCR beta sequencing. Donor age, sex, ethnicity and CMV serostatus were collected together with the repertoire data. In a later genetic analysis, genome-wide SNP genotypes for about three fifths of the roughly 670 donors were used, and that subset was treated as a discovery cohort. All discovery cohort repertoires had been generated on a single sequencing platform. Both class I and class II loci were covered by HLA typing, at four-digit resolution. Typing coverage differed by locus: A, B, C, DRB1 and DQB1 were typed in roughly 620-640 donors, DQA1 in 522, DPA1 in around 600, and DPB1 in approximately 450. A handful of DR-DQ haplotypes were handled as single units for association and clustering because linkage in the cohort was strong. Among 398 genotyped donors of the cohort, an average of approximately 240,000 unique TCR beta nucleotide sequences was sequenced per donor, of which 15% to 20% were non-productive.

Library generation was performed with the immunoSEQ multiplex PCR assay. A mixture of 60 forward primers for TCR Vbeta segments and 13 reverse primers for TCR Jbeta segments was used in the multiplex PCR. The CDR3 region of rearranged TCR beta genes was amplified from genomic DNA by a multiplex PCR assay. The amplified TCR beta libraries were sequenced on the Illumina HiSeq System as 87-base-pair reads. Per the source publication's procedure: In a later analysis, some 80 million unique TCR beta chains were counted across the 650 to 700 repertoires, and roughly 10 million of these chains were shared by at least two donors. To remove PCR and sequencing errors, raw reads were error-corrected and collapsed into unique sequences using a nearest-neighbor algorithm that merged closely related sequences. CDR3 sequences were aligned to IMGT reference sequences to assign V, D and J gene segments. For a sequence to be retained, at least a six-nucleotide match to both a V gene segment and a J gene segment was required. Rearrangements were classified as productive when the CDR3 lacked stop codons and remained in frame with V and J, and all other rearrangements were classified as non-productive. CDR3 was defined according to IMGT convention as the region running from the second conserved V-encoded cysteine to the conserved J-encoded phenylalanine. The earlier analysis of roughly 590 of the donors excluded sequences that lacked an unambiguous match to a single V gene segment. In an earlier analysis of a few hundred of the donors, V segments were called functional above 56.7% productive rearrangements and were called segregating when the between-donor standard deviation exceeded 5%. To diagnose cytomegalovirus status from the catalog of TCR beta chain sequences, a statistical classification framework was built. In a later analysis, V and J genes were assigned by comparing TCR nucleotide sequences against IMGT/GENE-DB human TR gene sequences. In a later analysis, CDR3 sequences and most-parsimonious VDJ recombination scenarios were assigned using the TCRdist pipeline. In a later analysis, each TCR beta chain was defined by its CDR3 amino acid sequence together with its V-gene family, and reads without a unique V-gene family were excluded. As a way to deal with suspected cross-contamination and a sequencing artifact, a later analysis dropped roughly 620 nucleotide sequences that were highly shared and had low generation probability. For each public chain, a later analysis derived a clonal expansion index from normalized ranks of inferred template counts within each repertoire. Generation probabilities in a later analysis came from a VDJ recombination model fitted to out-of-frame rearrangements, and those results were checked against IGoR. A later analysis scored TCR-TCR, TCR-HLA and TCR-CMV co-occurrence with hypergeometric tests, applying a repertoire-size bias correction to TCR pairs. In a later analysis, false discovery rates were estimated by permuting HLA or CMV assignments 20 times. In a later analysis, co-occurring TCRs were grouped using DBSCAN, with TCRdist sequence similarity added in when clustering inside HLA-allele-positive subsets. For co-occurrence clustering, repertoires with fewer than 30,000 or more than 120,000 public chains were excluded, along with 5 or 6 repertoires with anomalous nucleotide sharing. In its TCRdb copy, this immuneACCESS table keeps in-frame sequences only and misses some clones. Where compared with another copy, unresolved V genes explain less than half of these, and the others have no known cause. V and J calls and clone size come straight from that table; D and trimming were deduced from the DNA. Present in this sample are roughly 150,000 clones, about four fifths of which were seen just once. The ten largest clones represent about 5.6% of the sample.

In regard to this clone: The antigen it binds to is not known. No base quality values were provided; no much bigger clone lies one nucleotide off. The sample has other DNA sequences that encode this CDR3 too.

Via the germline V gene, CDR1 is MNHNS and CDR2 SASEGT. From cysteine to phenylalanine, the CDR3 is 12 amino acids long. The read is trimmed to its CDR3 DNA, 36 bases read in frame from base 1. Between the V and J ends, shortened by 2 bases and 9 bases respectively, the junction contains 8 bases. Here is what the overall study found, with its caveats: A cluster of highly shared sequence variants was judged likely to be a technical artifact of the sequencing pipeline. According to a later analysis, most CMV-associated TCR beta chains appeared to be HLA-restricted, and the HLA associations seemed to be driven largely by CMV exposure. The study gave a list of around 170 TCR beta chains associated with cytomegalovirus. In an earlier analysis of approximately 590 of the donors, most TCR beta V segments appeared in productive rearrangements about 87% or about 30% of the time, broadly matching IMGT annotations. Linkage disequilibrium might explain the correlated functional status among segregating V segments, but an unknown experimental factor could not be ruled out. Compared with the roughly 600-donor mean, donors in an Asian-associated ancestry cluster had fewer N-insertions in productive TCRs, according to a later genetic analysis. An association between a missense DCLRE1C variant and V-gene and J-gene trimming of TCR beta chains was found in a later genetic analysis and replicated in an independent cohort. Specific HLA alleles were associated with 15,000 to 20,000 TCR beta sequences at a false discovery rate of 0.05 in a later analysis. It was suggested by the authors that the approach could potentially be generalized to other disease states and immunological phenotypes. Strong co-occurrence of HLA alleles, especially DR and DQ, made assigning TCR associations to individual alleles difficult. Some IMGT-functional V segments, including TRBV6-2 and TRBV6-3, could not be distinguished by the 87-base-pair reads and were therefore excluded. CMV serostatus was the only immune exposure information available for the cohort. Several of the top co-occurrence clusters appeared to be linked to parvovirus B19, influenza, CMV and Epstein-Barr virus, according to a later analysis. In a later analysis, TCR association rates were found to vary across HLA loci, with the most associated TCRs seen for DRB1 alleles and the fewest for HLA-C alleles. The classifier was reported to diagnose cytomegalovirus status with high specificity and sensitivity in both the original cohort and the validation cohort. Presence/absence analyses assumed roughly uniform sequencing depth across donors, an assumption that may not hold. In this cohort, only TCR beta chains were sequenced, and detectable features were limited by the absence of alpha or paired-chain data. Because some donors lacked HLA typing at each locus, the association tests relied only on the typed subset. A later analysis found that HLA-associated TCR beta chains were more clonally expanded and had lower generation probabilities than equally common non-associated chains. Most TCR sequences were observed very rarely across donors, whereas some public TCRs were present in many individuals. In vitro tests confirmed that three of the cytomegalovirus-associated TCR beta chains recognize cytomegalovirus antigens. A further reported finding was that TCR beta sequences accurately predicted the HLA-A and HLA-B alleles for most subjects in the first cohort. Because counts were too low, about 15 rarely observed V segments, including chromosome 9 orphons, were left out of the earlier analysis of approximately 580 of the donors.

The cohort comprised under 700 healthy bone marrow donors. At the time of sampling, every cohort member was nominally healthy, though immune exposures that went unrecorded were likely present. The donor tested CMV seropositive, placing the donor among the roughly 300 seropositive members of the cohort. Every donor gave a peripheral blood sample, and the peripheral blood mononuclear cells from that sample were used for TCR beta sequencing. Genomic DNA extraction from the blood cell samples was performed with the Qiagen DNeasy Blood Extraction Kit. Material for sequencing was PBMCs. The rearranged segments are TRBV6-1 and TRBJ2-1; TRBD1 is a possible D gene, resting on 7 matching bases. This TCR derives from a man aged 25 to 40 in good health and CMV-seropositive. The nucleotides read TGTGCCAGCAGTGAACAGGGGGGTGAGCAGTTCTTC. This yields the protein CASSEQGGEQFF.